Shown below are 25 T cell receptor beta chains from a single sample sequenced in a study of blood T cell repertoires in COVID-19. Only in-frame clones appear in the TCRdb table, and some are missing; sequencing was by immunoSEQ multiplex PCR. The table lists around 170,000 clones, roughly four fifths of them singletons, with 6% to 7% in the top ten. Sequences were obtained from peripheral blood. The receptors shown here come from a woman in her thirties or forties with acute or convalescent COVID-19.

The chain is built from TRBV5-1 and TRBJ2-1; perhaps TRBD1 as D (6 bases). CDR1 SGHRS and CDR2 YFSETQ come from the germline V gene. The V end was cut by 6 bases, the J end by 4 bases, with 14 bases between. The CDR3 loop spans 14 amino acids. The CDR3, as DNA: TGCGCCAGCAAGGGGACAAACCTTTACAATGAGCAGTTCTTC. Translated: CASKGTNLYNEQFF.

The CDR3 DNA follows: TGTGCCATTAGCGGGAGGTTTACCTACGAGCAGTACTTC. Translated: CAISGRFTYEQYF. This chain uses TRBV2 with TRBJ2-7; TRBD2 agrees at 10 bases. Germline CDR1 SNHLY, CDR2 FYNNEI. The CDR3 totals 13 residues. V was pared by 10 bases and J by 2 bases, with 5 bases of the junction left unmatched.

The V and J genes are TRBV7-2 and TRBJ1-2, with D hard to call. The germline V gene encodes CDR1 SGHTA and CDR2 FQGNSA. V lost 0 bases and J 7 bases, leaving 12 bases between the germline ends. This CDR3 region has 14 residues. CDR3: CASSLAFLEAGYTF. CDR3 in DNA: TGTGCCAGCAGCTTAGCCTTTCTTGAGGCTGGCTACACCTTC.

The CDR3 is CASSSTDREWETQYF. The CDR3 bases are TGTGCCAGCAGCTCGACGGACAGGGAGTGGGAGACCCAGTACTTC. The chain combines TRBV5-4 with TRBJ2-5; 8 nucleotides agree with TRBD1. The germline V gene has CDR1 SGHNT and CDR2 YYREEE (reference sequence). V trimming: 3 bases; J trimming: 5 bases; junction bases outside the gene matches: 9. The CDR3 length is 15 residues.

The V and J genes are TRBV28 and TRBJ2-3, with a possible D match to TRBD2 (5 bases). V was shortened by 4 bases and J by 4 bases, with 12 bases between the two germline ends. The CDR3 is made up of 14 amino acids. Germline lookup yields CDR1 MDHEN and CDR2 SYDVKM. The DNA for the CDR3 is TGTGCCAGCAGTTCCACTAGTTCCCCAGATACGCAGTATTTT. It encodes CASSSTSSPDTQYF.

The rearrangement links TRBV5-6 to TRBJ1-2; TRBD1 agrees at 8 bases. The CDR3 has 16 amino acids. V lost 2 bases, J lost 2 bases, and 8 bases stayed unmatched. Germline loops: CDR1 SGHDT, CDR2 YYEEEE. The CDR3 loop reads CASSLISGQGNYGYTF. The CDR3 DNA reads as TGTGCCAGCAGCTTAATCTCAGGACAGGGAAACTATGGCTACACCTTC.

The V call is TRBV10-2, the J call TRBJ2-1; 13 nucleotides agree with TRBD2. CDR1 is WSHSY and CDR2 is SAAADI in the germline V gene. This CDR3 has 15 residues. With V trimmed by 7 bases and J by 9 bases, 9 bases remained unmatched. The CDR3 is CASTDPGLAGVEQFF. The CDR3 region has the DNA TGCGCCAGCACTGATCCCGGACTAGCGGGAGTTGAGCAGTTCTTC.

The genes are TRBV27 and TRBJ1-6; 7 bases match TRBD1. CDR1 is MNHEY and CDR2 is SMNVEV in the germline V gene (reference sequence). This CDR3 is 14 amino acids long. The V segment lost 0 bases and the J segment 8 bases; nucleotides outside the gene matches: 1. The CDR3: CASSLSGQYSPLHF. Written as DNA, the CDR3 is TGTGCCAGCAGTTTATCGGGACAGTATTCACCCCTCCACTTT.

This rearrangement joins TRBV2 to TRBJ1-3; TRBD1 agrees at 10 bases. The CDR3 has 15 residues. V dropped 4 bases and J dropped 4; count of bases not matched to a gene: 4. CDR1 and CDR2 (germline): SNHLY, FYNNEI. The CDR3 loop reads CASSVGQGGGNTIYF. The CDR3 nucleotides are TGTGCCAGCAGTGTTGGACAGGGGGGCGGAAACACCATATATTTT.

The chain uses TRBV5-1 and TRBJ2-7, with 10 bases that match TRBD1. The junction had 7 bases not matched to a gene; V was cut back by 4 bases and J by 0 bases. The CDR3 is made up of 16 amino acids. Germline lookup yields CDR1 SGHRS and CDR2 YFSETQ. In DNA form, the CDR3 reads TGCGCCAGCAGCCCCCGGGACAGGGGTTACTCCTACGAGCAGTACTTC. Residues: CASSPRDRGYSYEQYF.

This clone was found once. The V call is TRBV6-5, the J call TRBJ2-5, with D uncertain. CDR1 is MNHEY, CDR2 SVGAGI, per germline. The germline V and J ends were trimmed by 4 bases and 2 bases, with 2 bases remaining between them. The CDR3 sequence is 11 residues long. The CDR3 here is CASSLQETQYF. The CDR3 nucleotides read TGTGCCAGCAGTTTACAAGAGACCCAGTACTTC.

The CDR3 is CASRRGFLGNSPLHF. The CDR3 coding sequence is TGTGCCAGCAGGCGGGGGTTTTTGGGAAATTCACCCCTCCACTTT. The chain uses TRBV2 and TRBJ1-6; D might be TRBD1 (5 bases). Trimming removed 6 bases from V and 7 bases from J, with 16 bases in between. The V gene's germline CDR1 is SNHLY and CDR2 FYNNEI. This CDR3 has 15 residues. The full variable domain, in which reference TRBV2 and TRBJ1-6 provide the parts outside the CDR3, is EPEVTQTPSHQVTQMGQEVILRCVPISNHLYFYWYRQILGQKVEFLVSFYNNEISEKSEIFDDQFSVERPDGSNFTLKIRSTKLEDSAMYFCASRRGFLGNSPLHFGNGTRLTVT.

The chain is built from TRBV2 and TRBJ2-3, with 9 bases identical to TRBD2. The V and J ends lost 1 base and 1 base, in that order; junction bases with no gene match: 6. The CDR3 runs 17 residues. Germline-derived CDR1 and CDR2 are SNHLY and FYNNEI. CDR3 DNA sequence: TGTGCCAGCAGTGAAGGGGCTAGCGGGGCTCGCACAGATACGCAGTATTTT. Its protein product is CASSEGASGARTDTQYF.

The genes are TRBV6-6 and TRBJ1-2; 9 nucleotides agree with TRBD1. Germline V gives CDR1 MNHNY, CDR2 SVGAGI (reference sequence). The CDR3 runs to 16 residues. J lost 6 bases, V lost 5 bases, and 13 bases had no gene match. For the CDR3, the DNA is TGTGCCAGCAGTCGTAGCTCCGGGACAGGGACCCATGGCTACACCTTC. Its protein is CASSRSSGTGTHGYTF.

In regard to this clone: Other DNA sequences in the same sample also yield this CDR3. The V gene is TRBV18, the J gene TRBJ1-1, with 7 bases lining up with TRBD1. The CDR3 is 13 amino acids. Germline V CDR1 and CDR2: KGHSH, LQKENI. The junction had 3 bases not matched to a gene; V was cut back by 6 bases and J by 2 bases. The CDR3 sequence: CASSRDRNTEAFF. CDR3 in DNA: TGTGCCAGCTCCCGGGACAGAAACACTGAAGCTTTCTTT.

The gene calls are TRBV11-2 and TRBJ2-1, with D tentatively TRBD2 (5 bases). The CDR3 loop spans 15 amino acids. The V and J ends lost 2 bases and 0 bases respectively, with 8 bases between them. Per germline, CDR1 SGHAT and CDR2 FQNNGV. In DNA, the CDR3 is TGTGCCAGCAGCTTATTAAGCGGCTCCTACAATGAGCAGTTCTTC. Encoded protein: CASSLLSGSYNEQFF.

This clone was observed a single time. The chain has TRBV24-1 and TRBJ1-1; D ambiguous. The germline gives CDR1 KGHDR, CDR2 SFDVKD. The V end was cut by 2 bases, the J end by 1 base, with 10 bases between. The CDR3 has 15 residues. The CDR3 loop is CATSDSRGGNTEAFF. For the CDR3, the DNA is TGTGCCACCAGTGATTCCCGGGGTGGGAACACTGAAGCTTTCTTT.

This sequence joins TRBV25-1 and TRBJ2-4, with a weak D call TRBD1 (7 bases). CDR3 length: 16 amino acids. Trimming left V 2 bases short and J 8 bases short, with 19 bases between. The germline CDR1 and CDR2 sequences are MGHDK and SYGVNS. CDR3 amino acids: CASSERWRGRPDIQYF. CDR3 bases: TGTGCCAGCAGTGAAAGATGGAGGGGGCGCCCGGACATTCAGTACTTC.

The chain links TRBV28 to TRBJ1-6; 7 bases are a match to TRBD1. Looked up from germline, CDR1 is MDHEN and CDR2 is SYDVKM. The CDR3 extends over 15 amino acids. V dropped 6 bases and J dropped 2; count of bases not matched to a gene: 4. CDR3 amino acids: CASSLGQPYNSPLHF. CDR3 DNA: TGTGCCAGCAGCCTGGGACAGCCCTATAATTCACCCCTCCACTTT.

J is TRBJ1-1 and V is TRBV7-2; no firm D call. Germline CDR1 reads SGHTA; CDR2 reads FQGNSA. V lost 5 bases and J 1 base, leaving 8 bases between the germline ends. The CDR3 extends over 13 amino acids. The CDR3 DNA is TGTGCCAGCAGCATTTCACAGAACACTGAAGCTTTCTTT. It yields the protein CASSISQNTEAFF.

The chain couples TRBV5-1 to TRBJ2-2; tentative D call: TRBD1 (7 bases). Per the germline V gene, CDR1 is SGHRS and CDR2 is YFSETQ. The CDR3 consists of 13 residues. Deletions cut 4 bases from V and 7 bases from J, with 11 bases between. The CDR3 here is CASSAGQRGELFF. Written as DNA, the CDR3 is TGCGCCAGCAGCGCGGGACAGCGCGGGGAGCTGTTTTTT.

The J gene is TRBJ2-4, the V gene TRBV5-6; D gene uncertain. The CDR3 is 13 residues long. V was clipped by 0 bases and J by 8 bases, with 9 bases between them. The germline V gene has CDR1 SGHDT and CDR2 YYEEEE. The CDR3: CASSLGAQDIQYF. In DNA form, the CDR3 reads TGTGCCAGCAGCTTGGGGGCTCAAGACATTCAGTACTTC.

Comments on this clone: One end of the junction does not line up with germline, which may come from a read error. In DNA form, the CDR3 reads TGTGCCAGCAGTAACTCCGGGACAACTCGAGGCTACACCTTC. This gives the protein CASSNSGTTRGYTF. The chain employs TRBV6-5 and TRBJ1-2, with D possibly matching TRBD1 (6 bases). Looked up from germline, CDR1 is MNHEY and CDR2 is SVGAGI. The CDR3 runs to 14 residues.

This clone was observed a single time. The rearrangement uses TRBV2 and TRBJ1-5; D possibly corresponds to TRBD1 (5 bases). The germline V gene encodes CDR1 SNHLY and CDR2 FYNNEI. V gave up 3 bases and J gave up 9 bases, with 21 bases separating them. This CDR3 has 16 residues. CDR3 region: CASSERSTDISRPQHF. The CDR3 coding sequence is TGTGCCAGCAGTGAGAGGTCGACAGACATATCAAGGCCCCAGCATTTT.

This rearrangement joins TRBV30 to TRBJ2-1, with D possibly TRBD2 on 7 matching bases. CDR1 and CDR2 (germline): GTSNPN, SVGIG (reference sequence). CDR3 size: 15 residues. Trimming removed 2 bases at V and 4 bases at J, with 15 bases between. For the CDR3, the DNA is TGTGCCTGGAGTCCAAGGGGGGGTGGTTACAATGAGCAGTTCTTC. Protein sequence: CAWSPRGGGYNEQFF. Drawing the rest from reference TRBV30 and TRBJ2-1, the complete variable domain is SQTIHQWPATLVQPVGSPLSLECTVEGTSNPNLYWYRQAAGRGLQLLFYSVGIGQISSEVPQNLSASRPQDRQFILSSKKLLLSDSGFYLCAWSPRGGGYNEQFFGPGTRLTVL.